The 5 T cell receptor beta chains below all came from one sample that was sequenced in a study of shared clonotypes between healthy human individuals. Produced via immunoSEQ multiplex PCR; TCRdb's table is partial and in-frame only. The repertoire has 1,100,000 or so clones, 75% to 85% of them found once; the top ten carry around 0.47%. The sequenced sample consisted of memory CD4+ T cells from PBMCs. Indicated subset: CD45RA-negative fraction. Receptors were obtained from a man between 18 and 29 years old in good health. Some clones in this sample may be carry-over from other donors' samples.

The chain uses TRBV6-6 and TRBJ1-2; D not resolved. Trimming cost V 7 bases and J 2 bases, with 11 bases left between them. Germline loops: CDR1 MNHNY, CDR2 SVGAGI (reference sequence). The CDR3 consists of 13 residues. The CDR3 loop is CASTVLINYGYTF. CDR3 nucleotide sequence: TGTGCCAGCACCGTTCTAATAAACTATGGCTACACCTTC.

The chain employs TRBV2 and TRBJ1-4; D might be TRBD1 (5 bases). V was cut by 6 bases and J by 7 bases, with 18 bases left in between. The length of the CDR3 is 15 residues. In germline, CDR1 is SNHLY, CDR2 FYNNEI. The CDR3 protein is CASSFSEGKSEKLFF. Here the CDR3 DNA reads TGTGCCAGCAGCTTTTCTGAGGGGAAGAGTGAAAAACTGTTTTTT.

This chain joins TRBV9 and TRBJ2-1, with 9 bases fitting TRBD1. This CDR3 region has 17 residues. The J segment lost 10 bases and the V segment lost 4 bases, leaving 18 bases of the junction unmatched. The germline CDR1 and CDR2 sequences are SGDLS and YYNGEE. The CDR3 spells CASSPGTGFPLSNEQFF. The CDR3, as DNA: TGTGCCAGCAGCCCCGGGACAGGGTTCCCCTTAAGTAACGAGCAGTTCTTC.

This clone was picked up many times. The CDR3 region has the DNA TGTGCCAGCAGTGGTTACAGGGGCGGCGGCACTGAAGCTTTCTTT. Translation: CASSGYRGGGTEAFF. The V call is TRBV28, the J call TRBJ1-1, with 7 nucleotides matching TRBD1. There are 15 residues in the CDR3. V shed 5 bases and J 4 bases; nucleotides not matched to a gene: 10. The germline CDR1 and CDR2 sequences are MDHEN and SYDVKM.

J is TRBJ1-5 and V is TRBV19, with D possibly matching TRBD1 (5 bases). The CDR3 spans 16 residues. The V end was cut by 5 bases, the J end by 4 bases, with 18 bases between. The germline V gene encodes CDR1 LNHDA and CDR2 SQIVND (reference sequence). CDR3 sequence: CASSLSPRQQNQPQHF. As DNA, the CDR3 is TGTGCCAGTAGTCTCTCACCAAGACAGCAGAATCAGCCCCAGCATTTT. Full variable domain (missing parts from reference TRBV19 and TRBJ1-5): DGGITQSPKYLFRKEGQNVTLSCEQNLNHDAMYWYRQDPGQGLRLIYYSQIVNDFQKGDIAEGYSVSREKKESFPLTVTSAQKNPTAFYLCASSLSPRQQNQPQHFGDGTRLSIL.